This TCR beta chain comes out of a study of breast tumors, draining lymph nodes, adjacent tissues. General study findings and limits: Compared with basal-like, luminal-like tumors shared significantly more repertoire with nontumor tissue. Tumor TCR diversity was below lymph nodes but above nontumor tissue. Tumor T cell lymph node origin was a supported hypothesis, not proven.

The lymph nodes were axillary draining lymph nodes from breast cancer patients. TCRdb called the multiplex PCR reads again in MiXCR, with one record for every CDR3 protein. The profile shows roughly 120,000 distinct CDR3 sequences, about 20% of them singletons. This clonotype was recorded at least ten times. Antigen specificity is unknown. CDR1 and CDR2 (germline): LGHDT, YNNKEL (reference sequence). V was clipped by 2 bases and J by 6 bases, with 12 bases between them. The CDR3 runs 14 residues. Source material: axillary lymph node tissue. The chain has TRBV3-1 and TRBJ2-3, with D possibly TRBD1 on 6 matching bases. This TCR derives from a female donor with breast cancer. Some clones in this sample may be carry-over from other donors' samples. CDR3: CASSQSTGWDTQYF. CDR3 sequence (DNA): TGTGCCAGCAGCCAATCCACAGGGTGGGATACGCAGTATTTT.